This TCR beta chain was found in a study of T cells expressing NK-cell markers. Study observations and caveats: Whether expanded NKG2C+ T cell clones were HCMV-specific remained unclear. Of CD8+ T cells, about 1.0-7.5% belonged to dominant NKG2C+ clonotypes in several donors.

From its re-call of the 5' RACE reads, TCRdb lists each CDR3 protein once, without DNA. The sample includes 150,000 or so distinct CDR3 sequences. Germline V gene sequence: CDR1 KGHDR, CDR2 SFDVKD. The CDR3 runs to 15 residues. Remarks on this clonotype: Its antigen is unknown.

Sequenced material: blood T cells: a sorted CD56 or NKG2C T cell subset, CD4+ or CD8+ T cells, or bulk PBMC T cells (not recorded which). The TCR was taken from a woman between 45 and 65 years old in good health. The chain uses TRBV24-1 and TRBJ2-1; TCRdb picks TRBD2, but there is no DNA to check that call. The CDR3 is CATSDLDSPYNEQFF.